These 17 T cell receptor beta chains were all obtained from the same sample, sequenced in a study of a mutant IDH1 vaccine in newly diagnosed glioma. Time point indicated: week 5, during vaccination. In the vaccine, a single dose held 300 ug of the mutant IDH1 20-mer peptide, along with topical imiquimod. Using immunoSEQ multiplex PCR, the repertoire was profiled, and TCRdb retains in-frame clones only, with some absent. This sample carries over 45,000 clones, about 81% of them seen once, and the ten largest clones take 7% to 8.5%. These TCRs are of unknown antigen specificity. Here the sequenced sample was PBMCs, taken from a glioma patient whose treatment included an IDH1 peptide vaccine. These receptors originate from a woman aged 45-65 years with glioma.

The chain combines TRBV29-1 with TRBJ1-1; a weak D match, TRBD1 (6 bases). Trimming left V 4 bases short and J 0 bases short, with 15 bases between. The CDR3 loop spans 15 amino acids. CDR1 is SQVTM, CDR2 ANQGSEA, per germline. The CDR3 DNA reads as TGCAGCGTTGTGGGGGAAGGGGGGCTGAACACTGAAGCTTTCTTT. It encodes CSVVGEGGLNTEAFF. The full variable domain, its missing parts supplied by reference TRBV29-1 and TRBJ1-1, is SAVISQKPSRDICQRGTSLTIQCQVDSQVTMMFWYRQQPGQSLTLIATANQGSEATYESGFVIDKFPISRPNLTFSTLTVSNMSPEDSSIYLCSVVGEGGLNTEAFFGQGTRLTVV.

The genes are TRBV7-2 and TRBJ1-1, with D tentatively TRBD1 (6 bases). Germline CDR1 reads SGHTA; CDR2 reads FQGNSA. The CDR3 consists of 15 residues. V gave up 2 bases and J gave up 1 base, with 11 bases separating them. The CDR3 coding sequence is TGTGCCAGCAGCTTATTGGGGGCCCGGAACACTGAAGCTTTCTTT. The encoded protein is CASSLLGARNTEAFF. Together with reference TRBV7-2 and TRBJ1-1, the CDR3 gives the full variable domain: GAGVSQSPSNKVTEKGKDVELRCDPISGHTALYWYRQSLGQGLEFLIYFQGNSAPDKSGLPSDRFSAERTGGSVSTLTIQRTQQEDSAVYLCASSLLGARNTEAFFGQGTRLTVV.

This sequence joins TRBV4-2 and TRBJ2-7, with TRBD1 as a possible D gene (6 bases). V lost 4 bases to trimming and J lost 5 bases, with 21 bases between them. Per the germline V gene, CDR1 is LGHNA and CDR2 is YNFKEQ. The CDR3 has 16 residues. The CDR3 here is CASSREAAGVFNEQYF. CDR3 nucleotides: TGTGCCAGCAGCCGAGAGGCGGCAGGGGTTTTTAACGAGCAGTACTTC.

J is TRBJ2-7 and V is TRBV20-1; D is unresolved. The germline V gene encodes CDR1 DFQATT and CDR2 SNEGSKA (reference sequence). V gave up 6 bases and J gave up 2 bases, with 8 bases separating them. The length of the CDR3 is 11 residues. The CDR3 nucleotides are TGCAGTGCAGCCACAGCCTACGAGCAGTACTTC. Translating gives CSAATAYEQYF.

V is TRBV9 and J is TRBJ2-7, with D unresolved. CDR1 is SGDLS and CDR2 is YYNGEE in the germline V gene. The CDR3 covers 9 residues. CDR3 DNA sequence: TGTGACAACTCCTACGAGCAGTACTTC. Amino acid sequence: CDNSYEQYF.

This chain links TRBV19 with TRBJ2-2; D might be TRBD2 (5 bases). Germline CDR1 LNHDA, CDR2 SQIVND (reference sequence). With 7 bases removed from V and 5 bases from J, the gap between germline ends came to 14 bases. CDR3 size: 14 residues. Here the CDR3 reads CASTHSVWTGELFF. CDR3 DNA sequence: TGTGCCAGTACGCATAGCGTTTGGACCGGGGAGCTGTTTTTT.

CDR3 in amino acids: CASSLQGSGGNTIYF. CDR3 DNA: TGTGCCAGCAGTTTACAGGGGTCGGGGGGAAACACCATATATTTT. The V and J genes are TRBV28 and TRBJ1-3; tentative D call: TRBD1 (6 bases). Germline V gives CDR1 MDHEN, CDR2 SYDVKM. The CDR3 sequence is 15 residues long. V shed 2 bases and J shed 4 bases, with 12 bases lying between them.

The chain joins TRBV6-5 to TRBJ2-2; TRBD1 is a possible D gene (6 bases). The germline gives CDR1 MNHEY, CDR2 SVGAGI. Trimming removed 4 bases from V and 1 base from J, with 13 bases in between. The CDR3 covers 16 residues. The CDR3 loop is CASSSSGTQNTGELFF. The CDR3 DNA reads TGTGCCAGCAGTTCCTCCGGGACACAGAACACCGGGGAGCTGTTTTTT.

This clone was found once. CDR3 sequence reads: CASSLAGGGEKLFF. The CDR3 DNA reads as TGTGCCAGCAGCTTGGCAGGGGGCGGCGAAAAACTGTTTTTT. The chain employs TRBV7-9 and TRBJ1-4, with 8 bases aligning to TRBD1. J lost 8 bases, V lost 3 bases, and 5 bases had no gene match. In germline, CDR1 is SEHNR, CDR2 FQNEAQ (reference sequence). The CDR3 has 14 amino acids.

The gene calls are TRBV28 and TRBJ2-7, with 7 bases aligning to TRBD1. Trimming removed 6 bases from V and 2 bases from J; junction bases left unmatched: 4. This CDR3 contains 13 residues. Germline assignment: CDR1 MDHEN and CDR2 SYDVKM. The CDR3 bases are TGTGCCAGCAGGAAACAGGGGCCCTACGAGCAGTACTTC. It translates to CASRKQGPYEQYF.

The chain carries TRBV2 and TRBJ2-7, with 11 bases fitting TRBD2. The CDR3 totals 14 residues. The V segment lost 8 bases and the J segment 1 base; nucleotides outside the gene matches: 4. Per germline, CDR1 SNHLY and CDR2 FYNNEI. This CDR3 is CASQGTSGSYEQYF. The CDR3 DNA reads TGTGCCAGCCAAGGGACTAGCGGTTCCTACGAGCAGTACTTC.

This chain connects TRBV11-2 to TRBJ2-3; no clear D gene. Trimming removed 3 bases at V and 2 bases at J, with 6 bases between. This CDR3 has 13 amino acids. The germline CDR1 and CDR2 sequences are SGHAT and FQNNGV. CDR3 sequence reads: CASSLGPTDTQYF. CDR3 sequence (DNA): TGTGCCAGCAGCTTGGGCCCCACAGATACGCAGTATTTT.

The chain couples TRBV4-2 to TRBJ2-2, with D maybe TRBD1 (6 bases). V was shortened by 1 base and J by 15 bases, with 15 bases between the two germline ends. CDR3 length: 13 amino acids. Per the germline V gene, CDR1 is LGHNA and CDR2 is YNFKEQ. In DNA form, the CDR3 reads TGTGCCAGCAGCCAAGGCGGACAGCCTAAGTTGTTTTTT. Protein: CASSQGGQPKLFF.

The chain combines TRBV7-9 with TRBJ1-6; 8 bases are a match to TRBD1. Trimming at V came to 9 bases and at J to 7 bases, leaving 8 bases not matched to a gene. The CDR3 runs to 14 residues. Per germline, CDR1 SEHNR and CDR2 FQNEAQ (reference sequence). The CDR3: CASQITGGNSPLHF. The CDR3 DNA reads TGTGCCAGTCAGATAACAGGGGGGAATTCACCCCTCCACTTT.

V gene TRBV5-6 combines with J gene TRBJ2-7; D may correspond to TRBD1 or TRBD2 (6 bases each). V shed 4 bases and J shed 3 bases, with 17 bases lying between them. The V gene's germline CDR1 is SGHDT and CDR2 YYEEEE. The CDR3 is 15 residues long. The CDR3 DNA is TGTGCCAGCAGCCTTGGGGGGACATCGTACTACGAGCAGTACTTC. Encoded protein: CASSLGGTSYYEQYF.

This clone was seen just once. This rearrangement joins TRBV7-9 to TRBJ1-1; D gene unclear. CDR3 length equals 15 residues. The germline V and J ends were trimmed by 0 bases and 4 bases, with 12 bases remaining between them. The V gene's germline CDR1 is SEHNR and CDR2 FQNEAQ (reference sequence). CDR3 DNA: TGTGCCAGCAGCTTAGCGGAGGCGGGCGGCACTGAAGCTTTCTTT. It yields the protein CASSLAEAGGTEAFF.

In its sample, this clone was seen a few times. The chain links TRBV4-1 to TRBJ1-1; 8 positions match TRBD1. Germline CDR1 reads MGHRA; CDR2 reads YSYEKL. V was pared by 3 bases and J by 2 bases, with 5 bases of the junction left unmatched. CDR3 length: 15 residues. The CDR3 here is CASSHLDRGNTEAFF. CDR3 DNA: TGCGCCAGCAGCCATTTAGACAGGGGAAACACTGAAGCTTTCTTT.